This T cell receptor (beta chain) derives from a study of blood T cell repertoires in COVID-19. As for the study in general: From the United States, Italy and Spain came samples of acute and convalescent COVID-19. Sources were T cells, B-cell-depleted T cells, or PBMCs; the material itself was cDNA or gDNA.

Methods used by the authors: It was from reference gene primer amplification that nucleated cell counts were estimated. TCRdb's table, derived via immunoSEQ multiplex PCR, lists solely in-frame clones and lacks some. V and J calls plus clone size are reproduced from that table; the DNA served to infer D and trimming. The sample contains about 60,000 clones, roughly 80% of which appear only once. This CDR3 is built from 13 residues. Germline CDR1 and CDR2: SEHNR and FQNEAQ (reference sequence). Trimming removed 5 bases from V and 5 bases from J; junction bases left unmatched: 4. The TCR sequence derives from a human donor in a cohort sampled during active COVID-19. The V call is TRBV7-9, the J call TRBJ2-7, with TRBD1 matching over 9 bases. Sequencing was carried out using peripheral blood. Written as DNA, the CDR3 is TGTGCCAGCAGCCCCACAGGGGGCCACGAGCAGTACTTC. Translating gives CASSPTGGHEQYF.